These 11 T cell receptor beta chains share one sample of origin, sequenced in a study of blood T cell repertoires in COVID-19. This table comes from immunoSEQ multiplex PCR, and its TCRdb copy is limited to in-frame clones, with some not included. Of approximately 130,000 clones listed, 86% are singletons. The specimen was PBMCs or T cells enriched from blood (not recorded which). The receptors stem from a woman aged 45-65 years who had recovered from COVID-19.

The chain is built from TRBV5-4 and TRBJ1-1, with D possibly being TRBD1 (5 bases). In germline, CDR1 is SGHNT, CDR2 YYREEE (reference sequence). The germline V and J ends were trimmed by 5 bases and 0 bases, with 17 bases remaining between them. This CDR3 is built from 16 residues. CDR3 sequence (DNA): TGTGCCAGCAGAAACCCGGGGGGTGGAATGAACACTGAAGCTTTCTTT. This encodes CASRNPGGGMNTEAFF.

As DNA, the CDR3 is TGTGCCATCAGGACCGACAGTCAGGGTGACGTGTATAATTCACCCCTCCACTTT. It translates to CAIRTDSQGDVYNSPLHF. V and J are TRBV10-3 and TRBJ1-6; D may be TRBD1 (5 bases). This CDR3 is 18 amino acids long. CDR1 and CDR2 (germline): ENHRY, SYGVKD. V lost 6 bases, J lost 4 bases, and 22 bases lay in between.

This clone was recorded once. The chain is built from TRBV7-2 and TRBJ1-5, with D possibly matching TRBD1 (5 bases). Germline CDR1 and CDR2: SGHTA and FQGNSA. The V end lost 5 bases, the J end lost 3 bases, and 11 bases lay between the germline ends. The CDR3 sequence is 14 residues long. CDR3 nucleotides: TGTGCCAGCAGCGATCACAGGTCCAATCAGCCCCAGCATTTT. This translates into CASSDHRSNQPQHF.

The CDR3, as DNA: TGTGCCAGCAGCCCCCGACAGAATCCCTACGAGCAGTACTTC. The encoded protein is CASSPRQNPYEQYF. The chain links TRBV3-1 (or the pseudogene TRBV3-2) to TRBJ2-7; TRBD1 is a possible D gene (5 bases). CDR3 length: 14 amino acids. Trimming removed 4 bases at V and 2 bases at J, with 12 bases between. Germline CDR1 reads LGHDT; CDR2 reads YNNKEL (reference sequence).

This sequence joins TRBV6-5 and TRBJ2-1, with TRBD1 matching 7 bases. The junction had 4 bases not matched to a gene; V was cut back by 5 bases and J by 9 bases. The CDR3 runs 12 residues. The germline V gene encodes CDR1 MNHEY and CDR2 SVGAGI. CDR3 protein: CASSTGVGEQFF. Written as DNA, the CDR3 is TGTGCCAGCAGTACAGGGGTGGGTGAGCAGTTCTTC.

The rearrangement joins TRBV27 to TRBJ2-1, with a weak D call TRBD1 (6 bases). Germline-derived CDR1 and CDR2 are MNHEY and SMNVEV (reference sequence). V gave up 5 bases and J gave up 15 bases, with 8 bases separating them. The CDR3 covers 9 residues. The CDR3: CASSPRGFF. Here the CDR3 DNA reads TGTGCCAGCAGTCCCAGGGGGTTCTTC.

The chain uses TRBV10-2 and TRBJ1-1; 7 bases agree with TRBD1. Germline trimming cut 8 bases from V and 6 bases from J; bases unmatched to any gene: 12. Germline CDR1 and CDR2: WSHSY and SAAADI. The CDR3 consists of 14 residues. The CDR3 bases are TGCGCCAGCTACGCCGGGACAGCGAATCCTGAAGCTTTCTTT. Encoded protein: CASYAGTANPEAFF.

This sequence joins TRBV7-8 and TRBJ1-2; 9 nucleotides align to TRBD1. V lost 5 bases and J lost 7; bases outside the gene matches: 8. Germline loops: CDR1 SGHVS, CDR2 FQNEAQ. The CDR3 runs to 14 residues. CDR3 residues: CASSEDRGARGYTF. DNA for the CDR3: TGTGCCAGCAGCGAGGACAGGGGTGCACGTGGCTACACCTTC.

The chain couples TRBV24-1 to TRBJ2-7, with TRBD1 matching over 7 bases. V shed 4 bases and J 0 bases; nucleotides not matched to a gene: 8. This CDR3 region has 16 residues. CDR1 KGHDR and CDR2 SFDVKD come from the germline V gene. The CDR3 loop reads CATSELTGSTSYEQYF. The CDR3 coding sequence is TGTGCCACCAGTGAGCTGACAGGGAGTACCTCCTACGAGCAGTACTTC.

The CDR3 bases are TGTGCCAGCAGCGATCGTCGACAGTCAACTAATGAAAAACTGTTTTTT. The encoded protein is CASSDRRQSTNEKLFF. The gene calls are TRBV5-4 and TRBJ1-4; D might be TRBD1 (5 bases). Per germline, CDR1 SGHNT and CDR2 YYREEE (reference sequence). Trimming took off 4 bases at V and 0 bases at J, with 13 bases between the two ends. This CDR3 contains 16 residues.

The J gene is TRBJ1-4, the V gene TRBV7-2; D possibly corresponds to TRBD1 (5 bases). This CDR3 spans 16 amino acids. Trimming cost V 4 bases and J 8 bases, with 20 bases left between them. Germline assignment: CDR1 SGHTA and CDR2 FQGNSA. CDR3 residues: CASSSRLGAGEEKLFF. The CDR3 bases are TGTGCCAGCAGCTCCCGATTGGGAGCGGGGGAGGAAAAACTGTTTTTT.